This TCR beta chain was recorded in a study of cytomegalovirus exposure and HLA in healthy donors. Study findings and constraints: TCR beta V- and J-gene trimming, according to a later analysis, was linked to a missense DCLRE1C variant. It was 150 to 200 TCR beta chains that were listed as cytomegalovirus-associated. It was confirmed in vitro that a few of the CMV-associated chains were specific for CMV antigens. The presence/absence work took it that sequencing depth was about the same across donors.

A word on this clone: The antigen is not known.

This PCR relied on a set of 60 Vbeta primers and 13 Jbeta primers. The method was immunoSEQ multiplex PCR; TCRdb's version includes in-frame clones alone and lacks a portion of them. The sample lists some 130,000 clones, around 76% occurring once. Germline V lookup: CDR1 MDHEN, CDR2 SYDVKM. Losses at the gene ends were 4 bases for V and 6 bases for J; bases not matched to a gene: 14. The CDR3 covers 17 residues. The rearrangement uses TRBV28 and TRBJ2-5, with 10 positions matching TRBD1. This clonotype originated in a male donor in good health and CMV-seronegative. Material: PBMCs. CDR3 nucleotides: TGTGCCAGCAGTTCCCGCGGGTATCGGACAGGGGGAAAGACCCAGTACTTC. It encodes CASSSRGYRTGGKTQYF.